This TCR beta chain was retrieved from a study of blood T cell repertoires in COVID-19. The wider study: Samples of COVID-19 (acute and convalescent) were obtained from the United States, Italy and Spain. T cells, B-cell-depleted T cells, or PBMCs provided the cDNA or gDNA that served as material.

This CDR3 is built from 15 residues. Germline CDR1 and CDR2: MNHNY and SVGAGI (reference sequence). V was pared by 4 bases and J by 5 bases, with 10 bases of the junction left unmatched. Seattle enrolled patients during active infection and tracked them longitudinally. Source study methods: Researchers report that nucleated cell counts were estimated from reference gene primer amplification. TCRdb's table, derived via immunoSEQ multiplex PCR, lists solely in-frame clones and lacks some. V and J calls and clone size are given by that table; D and trimming were obtained from the DNA. The repertoire includes 100,000 to 150,000 clones, about 89% of them detected once, and under 4.5% sits in the top ten.

The chain joins TRBV6-6 to TRBJ1-2; 7 nucleotides line up with TRBD1. This sequence originates from a man in his sixties with COVID-19, enrolled during active disease. The specimen was peripheral blood. As DNA, the CDR3 is TGTGCCAGCAGTTCAGGACAGGTGGGGGGTTATGGCTACACCTTC. Translating it yields CASSSGQVGGYGYTF.